The clone carrying this T cell receptor (beta chain) was observed a few times. Its target is unknown. Donors each provided ten milliliters of peripheral blood. This record comes from a study of blood T cells in healthy people across ages. Germline CDR1 MDHEN, CDR2 SYDVKM. The CDR3 loop spans 13 amino acids. The V end was cut by 7 bases, the J end by 2 bases, with 12 bases between. Study results and limitations: A greater number of naive CD4+ cells and higher diversity distinguished long-lived donors from aged donors.

A sample-barcoded 5' primer and a J-beta primer mix were used in a second PCR of about 7 to 12 cycles. Sequencing of every sample gave 2.5 million or more CDR3-containing paired-end reads. TCRdb passed the 5' RACE reads through MiXCR, listing each CDR3 protein once. The table includes about 1,400,000 distinct CDR3 sequences, almost 60% detected once. The chain recombines TRBV28 with TRBJ2-7; no clear D. This sequence was found in a man between 18 and 29 years old in good health. Sequenced input: blood. CDR3 DNA: TGTGCCAGCAACCCGACACGAACCTACGAGCAGTACTTC. Its translation: CASNPTRTYEQYF.